These 9 T cell receptor beta chains share one sample of origin, sequenced in a study of T cells in Graves' hyperthyroidism and ophthalmopathy. Regions amplified from RNA transcripts were the TCR beta CDR3 regions. HTBI primers were employed in a first-round RT-PCR of the TCR CDR3. TCRdb passed the multiplex PCR reads through MiXCR, listing each CDR3 protein once. Of hundreds of thousands of distinct CDR3 sequences listed, more than 14% are singletons. The sequenced material came from blood. These receptors came from a woman aged 45-60 years with Graves' ophthalmopathy.

This clonotype appeared many times. The chain joins TRBV20-1 to TRBJ2-1; a possible D gene is TRBD1 (6 bases). The CDR3 is made up of 14 amino acids. The germline V gene encodes CDR1 DFQATT and CDR2 SNEGSKA (reference sequence). V lost 3 bases and J 9 bases, leaving 18 bases between the germline ends. The CDR3 bases are TGCAGTGCTAGGGTTGTGGACAGTACCCTTGAGCAGTTCTTC. Translated, it gives CSARVVDSTLEQFF.

This chain uses TRBV6-4 with TRBJ1-1; D ambiguous. The CDR3 has 16 residues. The germline gives CDR1 MRHNA, CDR2 SNTAGT. V shed 5 bases and J shed 1 base, with 17 bases lying between them. CDR3 in DNA: TGTGCCAGCAGTCCCCGGGTGGGCAGTCAGAACACTGAAGCTTTCTTT. Its translation: CASSPRVGSQNTEAFF.

In its sample, this clonotype was seen many times. The V and J genes are TRBV20-1 and TRBJ2-1; 10 bases match TRBD2. The J segment lost 6 bases and the V segment lost 5 bases, leaving 13 bases of the junction unmatched. This CDR3 contains 16 residues. Germline CDR1 DFQATT, CDR2 SNEGSKA (reference sequence). CDR3 loop: CSAPPQAGGRFNEQFF. In DNA form, the CDR3 reads TGCAGTGCTCCCCCCCAAGCGGGAGGGCGTTTCAATGAGCAGTTCTTC.

In its sample, this clonotype was seen many times. V is TRBV20-1 and J is TRBJ2-3, with 9 nucleotides matching TRBD2. With V trimmed by 5 bases and J by 2 bases, 8 bases remained unmatched. Germline values: CDR1 DFQATT, CDR2 SNEGSKA (reference sequence). The CDR3 is made up of 15 amino acids. The CDR3 here is CSALGAGGPTDTQYF. The CDR3 DNA reads TGCAGTGCTTTAGGAGCGGGAGGCCCCACAGATACGCAGTATTTT.

This clonotype was seen a few times. V usage is TRBV28 and J usage is TRBJ1-5; D call uncertain. Germline-derived CDR1 and CDR2 are MDHEN and SYDVKM. There are 18 residues in the CDR3. Trimming took off 2 bases at V and 0 bases at J, with 17 bases between the two ends. The CDR3 nucleotides read TGTGCCAGCAGTTTACGAGGGTCCCGACTTTATAGCAATCAGCCCCAGCATTTT. As protein: CASSLRGSRLYSNQPQHF.

This clonotype was counted ten times or more. The J gene is TRBJ1-6, the V gene TRBV3-1; 9 nucleotides line up with TRBD1. Germline lookup yields CDR1 LGHDT and CDR2 YNNKEL (reference sequence). The CDR3 extends over 14 amino acids. Unmatched junction bases numbered 4, after V lost 3 bases and J lost 10 bases. Here the CDR3 reads CASSHGTGNSPLHF. The CDR3 region has the DNA TGTGCCAGCAGCCACGGGACAGGGAACTCACCCCTCCACTTT.

This clonotype was counted many times. CDR3 loop: CASRKLRDGRSYEQYF. The CDR3 DNA reads as TGTGCCAGCAGAAAACTACGGGACGGTCGCTCCTACGAGCAGTACTTC. The chain joins TRBV11-2 to TRBJ2-7, with D perhaps assigned TRBD1 or TRBD2 (5 bases each). The CDR3 is 16 residues long. V gave up 6 bases and J gave up 0 bases, with 18 bases separating them. Germline V CDR1 and CDR2: SGHAT, FQNNGV.

This clonotype was detected a few times. This chain links TRBV5-1 with TRBJ2-7, with 9 bases fitting TRBD1. J was trimmed by 3 bases and V by 2 bases; bases with no gene match: 3. Germline CDR1 and CDR2: SGHRS and YFSETQ. The CDR3 is made up of 14 amino acids. The chain's CDR3 is CASSFDRGVYEQYF. In nucleotides, the CDR3 is TGCGCCAGCAGCTTTGACAGGGGGGTCTACGAGCAGTACTTC.

Remarks on this clonotype: A clone one base away is much larger, so this may be a read error. The V gene is TRBV6-2 or TRBV6-3, the J gene TRBJ2-7, with D possibly TRBD2 on 5 matching bases. Germline V gene data show CDR1 as MNHEY and CDR2 as SVGEGT. Trimming cost V 6 bases and J 6 bases, with 12 bases left between them. This CDR3 is 12 amino acids long. Here the CDR3 reads CASSPRELEQYF. CDR3 bases: TGTGCCAGCAGCCCGAGGGAGCTCGAGCAGTACTTC.